One and the same sample provided the 14 T cell receptor beta chains below, sequenced in a study of monozygotic twins with inflammatory bowel disease. With the 5' RACE reads reprocessed, TCRdb shows one record per CDR3 protein and no DNA. The sample table includes 350,000 to 550,000 distinct CDR3 sequences. Sequencing was done on a sample of blood. The receptors originated from a human donor with ulcerative colitis or Crohn's disease, or a healthy co-twin of an affected twin (not recorded which).

The chain uses TRBV27 and TRBJ2-1; the TCRdb call, TRBD2, lacks DNA for checking. CDR1 MNHEY and CDR2 SMNVEV come from the germline V gene (reference sequence). The CDR3 is 12 amino acids. The chain's CDR3 is CASSIHGGVQFF.

The J gene is TRBJ1-2, the V gene TRBV7-2; TCRdb's D call of TRBD1 is untestable without DNA. The CDR3 is made up of 16 amino acids. Germline V lookup: CDR1 SGHTA, CDR2 FQGNSA. Here the CDR3 reads CASSLGRGRVGYGYTF.

The V and J genes are TRBV20-1 and TRBJ2-1; TCRdb names TRBD2, which stays unverified in the absence of DNA. The germline CDR1 and CDR2 sequences are DFQATT and SNEGSKA (reference sequence). The CDR3 loop spans 14 amino acids. CDR3 residues: CSVSGLATYNEQFF.

This sequence joins TRBV6-1 and TRBJ2-2; TCRdb indicates TRBD2, and absent DNA this call remains unverified. The V gene's germline CDR1 is MNHNS and CDR2 SASEGT. CDR3 size: 17 residues. The CDR3 region is CASSLTLAASNTGELFF.

V gene TRBV5-1 combines with J gene TRBJ2-7; the D gene TCRdb calls, TRBD1, cannot be checked with no DNA. Germline V CDR1 and CDR2: SGHRS, YFSETQ. The CDR3 is 14 amino acids. The CDR3 here is CASSLAGSGTGFYF.

The J gene is TRBJ1-3, the V gene TRBV4-1. Per the germline V gene, CDR1 is MGHRA and CDR2 is YSYEKL. The CDR3 consists of 11 residues. CDR3 loop: CATGTGNTIYF.

The V call is TRBV4-2, the J call TRBJ2-7; the D call from TCRdb, TRBD1, cannot be confirmed without DNA. From germline, CDR1 is LGHNA and CDR2 YNFKEQ. This CDR3 comprises 15 residues. The CDR3 here is CASSLSGQGPYEQYF.

The chain carries TRBV7-2 and TRBJ2-1; the TCRdb call, TRBD1, lacks DNA for checking. Germline V gene data show CDR1 as SGHTA and CDR2 as FQGNSA. The CDR3 is 16 residues long. CDR3: CASNPDGGGTYNEQFF. Full variable domain (remainder filled in from reference TRBV7-2 and TRBJ2-1): GAGVSQSPSNKVTEKGKDVELRCDPISGHTALYWYRQSLGQGLEFLIYFQGNSAPDKSGLPSDRFSAERTGGSVSTLTIQRTQQEDSAVYLCASNPDGGGTYNEQFFGPGTRLTVL.

This chain uses TRBV27 with TRBJ2-7. Germline CDR1 is MNHEY and CDR2 is SMNVEV (reference sequence). This CDR3 is built from 13 residues. The CDR3 reads CASSLSGDYEQYF.

The chain carries TRBV19 and TRBJ1-1; TCRdb returns TRBD1, unconfirmable since there is no DNA. Germline assignment: CDR1 LNHDA and CDR2 SQIVND (reference sequence). The CDR3 sequence is 12 residues long. This chain's CDR3 is CASRQGGTEAFF.

The V and J genes are TRBV11-2 and TRBJ2-1; the TRBD1 assignment by TCRdb is unverifiable without DNA. This CDR3 spans 17 amino acids. CDR1 and CDR2 from the germline V gene are SGHAT and FQNNGV. The CDR3 region is CASSLRYAGATYNEQFF.

The J gene is TRBJ2-2, the V gene TRBV27; without DNA, the TCRdb call of TRBD1 cannot be checked. The CDR3 runs 14 residues. The germline V gene encodes CDR1 MNHEY and CDR2 SMNVEV (reference sequence). Here the CDR3 reads CASSAGANTGELFF.

The chain links TRBV6-5 to TRBJ2-3; TCRdb selects TRBD1, and the lack of DNA leaves this call unchecked. The CDR3 length is 14 residues. Germline-derived CDR1 and CDR2 are MNHEY and SVGAGI. CDR3 in amino acids: CASSYGQVAYTQYF.

The chain is built from TRBV7-8 and TRBJ1-1; TCRdb returns TRBD1, unconfirmable since there is no DNA. This CDR3 region has 14 residues. Germline V gene data show CDR1 as SGHVS and CDR2 as FQNEAQ. The CDR3 protein is CASSLHTGYTEAFF.